This T cell receptor (beta chain) is drawn from a study of T cell clones after liver transplantation. Study-wide context: Samples came pre-transplant, pre-randomization before withdrawal, and post-randomization after withdrawal ended. Study-wide findings and caveats: Small, mixed patient groups and varying post-transplant times limit these conclusions.

Profiling relied on immunoSEQ multiplex PCR, and the TCRdb table lists in-frame clones only, not all of them. Of some 45,000 clones listed, about 86% were seen once; the top ten hold about 2.5%. V was shortened by 5 bases and J by 5 bases, with 15 bases between the two germline ends. The CDR3 is 14 amino acids. CDR1 is LNHNV and CDR2 is YYDKDF in the germline V gene (reference sequence). A word on this clone: Its antigen is currently unknown.

This material consisted of CD4+ T cells from blood, taken 24 months after liver transplant. The receptor comes from a human patient who received a liver transplant. Among the T cells, some may be from the graft donor. This chain joins TRBV15 and TRBJ1-2; possibly TRBD1 for D (5 bases). CDR3 loop: CATSGDGDLYGYTF. The CDR3 DNA reads TGTGCCACCAGCGGGGACGGAGACCTTTATGGCTACACCTTC.